This T cell receptor (beta chain) was sequenced for a study of cytomegalovirus exposure and HLA in healthy donors. Comments on this clone: Its antigen is currently unknown.

Whole-study results and caveats: High specificity and sensitivity for cytomegalovirus status were reported for the classifier. Fewer N-insertions (relative to the approximately 670-donor mean) were reportedly seen in an Asian-associated ancestry cluster in a later analysis. Segments of the TCR beta V type were, in most cases, productive about 87% or about 30% of the time in an earlier analysis. The study labeled fewer than 200 TCR beta chains cytomegalovirus-associated.

13 Jbeta primers and 60 Vbeta primers were used for the PCR. Sequenced by immunoSEQ multiplex PCR; TCRdb stores in-frame clones only, minus some. The sample yields around 200,000 clones, around 79% seen once. This receptor was taken from a male donor in good health and CMV-seronegative. Sequencing input: PBMCs.

The DNA for the CDR3 is TGCGCCAGCAGCTGGGCTAGCGGGGGGTCCTCCTACGAGCAGTACTTC. It codes for CASSWASGGSSYEQYF. The rearrangement links TRBV5-1 to TRBJ2-7; 11 bases match TRBD2. From germline, CDR1 is SGHRS and CDR2 YFSETQ. The ends lost 3 bases at V and 0 bases at J; junction bases unmatched: 5. This CDR3 spans 16 amino acids.